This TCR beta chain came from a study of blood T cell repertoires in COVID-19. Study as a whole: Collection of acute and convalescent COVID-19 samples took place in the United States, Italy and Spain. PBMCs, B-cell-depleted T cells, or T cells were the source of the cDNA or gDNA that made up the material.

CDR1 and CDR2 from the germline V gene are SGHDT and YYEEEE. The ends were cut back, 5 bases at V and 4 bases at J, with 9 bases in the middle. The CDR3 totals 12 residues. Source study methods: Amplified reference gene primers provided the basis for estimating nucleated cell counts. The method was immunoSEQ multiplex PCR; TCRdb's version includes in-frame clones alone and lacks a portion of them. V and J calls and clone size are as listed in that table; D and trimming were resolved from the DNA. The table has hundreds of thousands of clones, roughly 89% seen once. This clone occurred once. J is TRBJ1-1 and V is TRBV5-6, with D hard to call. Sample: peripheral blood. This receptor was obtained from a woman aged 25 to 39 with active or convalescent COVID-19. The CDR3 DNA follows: TGTGCCAGCAGTCTCGTTTCCACTGAAGCTTTCTTT. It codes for CASSLVSTEAFF.